The present T cell receptor beta chain was sequenced within a study of PD-L1 blockade in urothelial cancer. Documented time point: peripheral blood 6 weeks after treatment start. Germline V lookup: CDR1 SGHRS, CDR2 YFSETQ. The CDR3 is made up of 15 amino acids. V lost 3 bases to trimming and J lost 2 bases, with 13 bases between them. TCRdb's copy holds only in-frame clones and misses some; the assay was immunoSEQ multiplex PCR. The table has about 120,000 clones, around 89% seen once; the top ten hold about 1.5%. J is TRBJ2-3 and V is TRBV5-1, with TRBD2 as a possible D gene (6 bases). This TCR came from a man in his fifties or sixties with urothelial cancer. The sequencing used PBMCs, collected around atezolizumab (anti-PD-L1) treatment. Written as DNA, the CDR3 is TGCGCCAGCAGCTCGCTAGCGCTCGACACAGATACGCAGTATTTT. Translated, it gives CASSSLALDTDTQYF.